This T cell receptor (beta chain) was obtained from a study of T-cell memory formation after mild COVID-19. Study-wide context: TCR clustering was largely donor specific.

Using constant-segment primers, 5'RACE produced TCR alpha and TCR beta cDNA libraries carrying sample barcodes and UMIs. Each CDR3 protein gets one entry after TCRdb re-called the 5' RACE reads with MiXCR. The sample holds about 150,000 distinct CDR3 sequences, less than 20% seen once. This clonotype was observed a few times. Its antigen is as yet unknown. Germline-derived CDR1 and CDR2 are MGHRA and YSYEKL. CDR3 length: 11 amino acids. The V gene lost 3 bases and the J gene lost 3 bases, with 0 bases spanning the gap. Study-level findings and limits: Contracting CD8+ clones were enriched in EMRA, CD4+ mainly in CM and EM. Day 15 to 85 contractors were CD4/CD8 balanced; later expanders leaned CD4+.

The sequenced sample was PBMCs or a T cell subset sorted from them (not recorded which). The chain employs TRBV4-1 and TRBJ2-1; D gene unclear. This TCR came from an adult woman who had mild COVID-19 (a few samples of this study predate the infection). Cell type and time point are not known. The CDR3 coding sequence is TGCGCCAGCAGCCACTACAATGAGCAGTTCTTC. Translation gives CASSHYNEQFF.